Each of the 23 T cell receptor beta chains below was sequenced from the same sample in a study of blood T cell repertoires in COVID-19. Profiling relied on immunoSEQ multiplex PCR, and the TCRdb table lists in-frame clones only, not all of them. Here the sample spans 150,000 to 200,000 clones, roughly 90% being singletons. Material: peripheral blood. The receptors stem from a man between 60 and 75 years old with active or convalescent COVID-19.

The V and J genes are TRBV19 and TRBJ2-1; 8 positions match TRBD2. The CDR3 length is 18 residues. With V trimmed by 5 bases and J by 0 bases, 12 bases remained unmatched. CDR1 and CDR2 from the germline V gene are LNHDA and SQIVND (reference sequence). Here the CDR3 reads CASSSETSVGISYNEQFF. The CDR3 region has the DNA TGTGCCAGTAGTTCTGAGACTAGCGTTGGAATCTCCTACAATGAGCAGTTCTTC.

The CDR3: CASSIRTSSYEQYF. CDR3 bases: TGTGCCAGTAGTATCAGGACAAGCTCCTACGAGCAGTACTTC. J is TRBJ2-7 and V is TRBV19, with D maybe TRBD1 (5 bases). The CDR3 totals 14 residues. V was cut by 3 bases and J by 0 bases, with 9 bases left in between. Germline V gives CDR1 LNHDA, CDR2 SQIVND (reference sequence).

V usage is TRBV5-4 and J usage is TRBJ2-1, with 9 bases aligning to TRBD2. The CDR3 sequence is 17 residues long. Per the germline V gene, CDR1 is SGHNT and CDR2 is YYREEE (reference sequence). V shed 0 bases, J shed 2 bases, and the junction held 6 bases outside the gene matches. The CDR3, as DNA: TGTGCCAGCAGCTTGGCCCTGGGCGGGGGGGCCTACAATGAGCAGTTCTTC. Translation: CASSLALGGGAYNEQFF.

In regard to this clone: This same CDR3 is encoded by further DNA sequences in the sample. The CDR3 is CASSSGTSGYEQYF. The CDR3 region has the DNA TGCGCCAGCAGCTCCGGGACTAGCGGCTACGAGCAGTACTTC. V usage is TRBV5-1 and J usage is TRBJ2-7; 11 bases agree with TRBD2. Unmatched junction bases numbered 2, after V lost 3 bases and J lost 3 bases. This CDR3 contains 14 residues. Germline CDR1 reads SGHRS; CDR2 reads YFSETQ.

The chain combines TRBV6-4 with TRBJ2-2, with D maybe TRBD1 (6 bases). There are 14 residues in the CDR3. V was pared by 6 bases and J by 1 base, with 9 bases between. Germline CDR1 reads MRHNA; CDR2 reads SNTAGT. The DNA of the CDR3 is TGTGCCAGCAGCTTGACAGGGAACACCGGGGAGCTGTTTTTT. Residues: CASSLTGNTGELFF.

The chain recombines TRBV18 with TRBJ2-6, with 9 bases matching TRBD1. After removal of 3 bases from V and 1 base from J, the junction contained 4 bases not matched to a gene. CDR1 and CDR2 (germline): KGHSH, LQKENI. The CDR3 loop spans 17 amino acids. The CDR3 sequence is CASSPIDRGSGANVLTF. CDR3 sequence (DNA): TGTGCCAGCTCACCCATCGACAGGGGGTCTGGGGCCAACGTCCTGACTTTC. Full variable domain (missing parts from reference TRBV18 and TRBJ2-6): NAGVMQNPRHLVRRRGQEARLRCSPMKGHSHVYWYRQLPEEGLKFMVYLQKENIIDESGMPKERFSAEFPKEGPSILRIQQVVRGDSAAYFCASSPIDRGSGANVLTFGAGSRLTVL.

The V gene is TRBV18, the J gene TRBJ1-3; no clear D. The CDR3 has 16 residues. Trimming cost V 3 bases and J 0 bases, with 12 bases left between them. The germline CDR1 and CDR2 sequences are KGHSH and LQKENI. CDR3 region: CASSPDHSSSGNTIYF. The CDR3 bases are TGTGCCAGCTCACCTGATCACAGCAGCTCTGGAAACACCATATATTTT.

J is TRBJ1-3 and V is TRBV4-1, with D possibly matching TRBD1 (5 bases). V was clipped by 5 bases and J by 1 base, with 18 bases between them. Germline CDR1 reads MGHRA; CDR2 reads YSYEKL. The CDR3 runs 17 residues. CDR3 nucleotides: TGCGCCAGCAGCTCCATGTCGGGGGGTAGATCTGGAAACACCATATATTTT. It encodes CASSSMSGGRSGNTIYF.

The V and J genes are TRBV5-1 and TRBJ2-1, with 8 bases aligning to TRBD1. This CDR3 is 17 amino acids long. V lost 5 bases to trimming and J lost 8 bases; unmatched junction nucleotides: 18. Germline CDR1 SGHRS, CDR2 YFSETQ. The CDR3, as DNA: TGCGCCAGCAGTTTTCCATCCGGGACAGGAGGTTTCGATGAGCAGTTCTTC. The encoded protein is CASSFPSGTGGFDEQFF.

The V gene is TRBV5-5, the J gene TRBJ2-2; TRBD2 matches at 11 bases. Germline CDR1 and CDR2: SGHKS and YYEKEE (reference sequence). The CDR3 runs to 16 residues. Trimming cost V 4 bases and J 4 bases; bases outside gene matches: 6. The CDR3 nucleotides are TGTGCCAGCAGCCCGGGACTAGCGGAGACCACCGGGGAGCTGTTTTTT. This gives the protein CASSPGLAETTGELFF.

The CDR3 DNA follows: TGTGCCAGCAGTTTAAAGGGGGCCGACTACGAGCAGTACTTC. Translating gives CASSLKGADYEQYF. The chain couples TRBV27 to TRBJ2-7; TRBD1 matches at 7 bases. Looked up from germline, CDR1 is MNHEY and CDR2 is SMNVEV (reference sequence). The CDR3 sequence is 14 residues long. The V gene end was trimmed by 2 bases and the J gene end by 3 bases; junction bases not matched to a gene: 4.

The V gene is TRBV5-1, the J gene TRBJ1-5, with TRBD1 matching over 9 bases. CDR3 size: 17 residues. Germline loops: CDR1 SGHRS, CDR2 YFSETQ. The trim removed 4 bases at V and 6 bases at J, leaving 14 bases unmatched. CDR3 amino acids: CASSPTFTGGAGQPQHF. The CDR3, as DNA: TGCGCCAGCAGCCCAACCTTCACAGGGGGCGCAGGTCAGCCCCAGCATTTT.

The chain carries TRBV27 and TRBJ1-2; TRBD1 aligns across 7 bases. Germline loops: CDR1 MNHEY, CDR2 SMNVEV (reference sequence). The CDR3 is made up of 14 amino acids. Germline trimming cut 5 bases from V and 6 bases from J; bases unmatched to any gene: 9. The CDR3 DNA reads as TGTGCCAGCAGTCCTCATACAGGGGAGAATGGCTACACCTTC. Its protein is CASSPHTGENGYTF.

The count of this clone is one. The CDR3 DNA sequence: TGTGCCAGCATTGGCCAGGGTCGTAGCTATGGCTACACCTTC. Protein: CASIGQGRSYGYTF. The rearrangement joins TRBV2 to TRBJ1-2; D is possibly TRBD1 (5 bases). V was trimmed by 7 bases and J by 4 bases, leaving 16 bases between them. Germline-derived CDR1 and CDR2 are SNHLY and FYNNEI. CDR3 length: 14 residues.

The chain joins TRBV3-1 (or the pseudogene TRBV3-2) to TRBJ1-2, with 7 bases fitting TRBD1. This CDR3 contains 14 residues. J lost 7 bases, V lost 1 base, and 6 bases had no gene match. The germline V gene has CDR1 LGHDT and CDR2 YNNKEL (reference sequence). The CDR3 is CASSQVQGLFGYTF. The DNA of the CDR3 is TGTGCCAGCAGCCAAGTACAGGGGCTGTTTGGCTACACCTTC.

This clone was seen just once. The chain is built from TRBV11-2 and TRBJ2-4; D may be TRBD1 (5 bases). The CDR3 sequence is 12 residues long. Germline CDR1 reads SGHAT; CDR2 reads FQNNGV. V was cut by 6 bases and J by 8 bases, with 11 bases left in between. CDR3 residues: CASSPDRDIQYF. In DNA form, the CDR3 reads TGTGCCAGCAGTCCCGACAGAGACATTCAGTACTTC. The variable domain in full, completed from reference TRBV11-2 and TRBJ2-4, reads EAGVAQSPRYKIIEKRQSVAFWCNPISGHATLYWYQQILGQGPKLLIQFQNNGVVDDSQLPKDRFSAERLKGVDSTLKIQPAKLEDSAVYLCASSPDRDIQYFGAGTRLSVL.

The chain couples TRBV4-2 to TRBJ1-2, with D tentatively TRBD1 (5 bases). This CDR3 spans 14 amino acids. CDR1 LGHNA and CDR2 YNFKEQ come from the germline V gene. Trimming shortened V by 3 bases and J by 6 bases, and 14 bases separated the two germline ends. CDR3 sequence: CASSHLQVWDGYTF. In nucleotides, the CDR3 is TGTGCCAGCAGCCATCTACAGGTATGGGATGGCTACACCTTC.

This clone was recorded only once. This chain joins TRBV6-1 and TRBJ1-3, with D unresolved. The germline V and J ends were trimmed by 4 bases and 0 bases, with 13 bases remaining between them. Looked up from germline, CDR1 is MNHNS and CDR2 is SASEGT. This CDR3 is built from 16 residues. As DNA, the CDR3 is TGTGCCAGCAGTGCTAACTTCCAGCGCTCTGGAAACACCATATATTTT. As protein: CASSANFQRSGNTIYF.

The V call is TRBV5-4, the J call TRBJ1-1; 11 bases are a match to TRBD1. Unmatched junction bases numbered 2, after V lost 0 bases and J lost 4 bases. Germline assignment: CDR1 SGHNT and CDR2 YYREEE (reference sequence). CDR3 length equals 15 residues. The chain's CDR3 is CASSLGTGGGTEAFF. The CDR3 DNA reads TGTGCCAGCAGCTTGGGGACAGGGGGCGGCACTGAAGCTTTCTTT.

The chain recombines TRBV19 with TRBJ2-7, with 8 nucleotides matching TRBD1. Germline V gives CDR1 LNHDA, CDR2 SQIVND (reference sequence). The CDR3 runs to 14 residues. Trimming at V came to 6 bases and at J to 3 bases, leaving 7 bases not matched to a gene. The CDR3 bases are TGTGCCAGTAGCCTACAGGGGGAGATCTACGAGCAGTACTTC. It specifies CASSLQGEIYEQYF.

This chain uses TRBV6-5 with TRBJ1-2; tentatively, D is TRBD1 (6 bases). Trimming cost V 4 bases and J 1 base, with 13 bases left between them. The V gene's germline CDR1 is MNHEY and CDR2 SVGAGI. This CDR3 is built from 15 residues. In DNA form, the CDR3 reads TGTGCCAGCAGTTGGGGCTACAGGGATAACTATGGCTACACCTTC. Translation: CASSWGYRDNYGYTF.

This chain uses TRBV10-1 with TRBJ2-7, with TRBD2 matching over 12 bases. The CDR3 is 16 amino acids. Germline-derived CDR1 and CDR2 are WNHNN and SYGVQD (reference sequence). The V and J ends lost 8 bases and 7 bases, in that order; junction bases with no gene match: 15. CDR3 loop: CASDKELAGGVWEQYF. DNA for the CDR3: TGCGCCAGCGACAAAGAACTAGCGGGAGGCGTGTGGGAGCAGTACTTC.

This chain uses TRBV7-9 with TRBJ1-3, with D maybe TRBD1 (6 bases). The V end was cut by 5 bases, the J end by 4 bases, with 15 bases between. The germline V gene encodes CDR1 SEHNR and CDR2 FQNEAQ (reference sequence). This CDR3 contains 15 residues. CDR3 residues: CASSLQQGSGNTIYF. The CDR3 nucleotides read TGTGCCAGCAGCCTCCAACAGGGTTCGGGAAACACCATATATTTT.